These 13 T cell receptor beta chains came from one sample sequenced in a study of OX40 agonist ivuxolimab in advanced cancers. The assay was immunoSEQ multiplex PCR, and TCRdb's table has in-frame clones only and misses some. Of 100,000 to 150,000 clones in the sample, around 92% were seen once. The sample here was CD4+ or CD8+ T cells sorted from blood, taken in a trial of the OX40 agonist ivuxolimab. These TCRs come from an adult with an advanced solid tumor such as melanoma, head and neck, liver or kidney cancer.

The gene calls are TRBV15 and TRBJ2-3; 7 bases are shared with TRBD2. V lost 0 bases to trimming and J lost 0 bases; unmatched junction nucleotides: 12. Germline V gene sequence: CDR1 LNHNV, CDR2 YYDKDF (reference sequence). The CDR3 has 19 amino acids. This chain's CDR3 is CATSRDPERGRTSTDTQYF. The CDR3 DNA sequence: TGTGCCACCAGCAGAGATCCTGAGCGGGGTAGGACTAGCACAGATACGCAGTATTTT.

The count of this clone is one. The sample holds other DNA sequences that translate to the same CDR3. This chain links TRBV5-1 with TRBJ1-5; 9 bases are a match to TRBD1. Germline V lookup: CDR1 SGHRS, CDR2 YFSETQ. There are 14 residues in the CDR3. V was pared by 0 bases and J by 7 bases, with 2 bases of the junction left unmatched. The CDR3 reads CASSLGQGGQPQHF. Here the CDR3 DNA reads TGCGCCAGCAGCTTGGGACAGGGGGGCCAGCCCCAGCATTTT.

V and J are TRBV7-9 and TRBJ2-1, with a weak D call TRBD1 (6 bases). The CDR3 runs 13 residues. V was pared by 4 bases and J by 9 bases, with 13 bases between. Germline CDR1 reads SEHNR; CDR2 reads FQNEAQ (reference sequence). CDR3 in amino acids: CASSSGAGGEQFF. The CDR3 nucleotides read TGTGCCAGCAGCTCAGGGGCGGGCGGTGAGCAGTTCTTC.

The chain carries TRBV19 and TRBJ2-1, with 13 bases aligning to TRBD2. After removal of 5 bases from V and 0 bases from J, the junction contained 1 base not matched to a gene. CDR3 size: 16 residues. CDR1 and CDR2 from the germline V gene are LNHDA and SQIVND (reference sequence). The CDR3 loop reads CASSGTSGTSYNEQFF. In DNA form, the CDR3 reads TGTGCCAGTAGTGGGACTAGCGGGACCTCCTACAATGAGCAGTTCTTC.

The chain is built from TRBV4-1 and TRBJ2-1; D perhaps matches TRBD2 (6 bases). Germline assignment: CDR1 MGHRA and CDR2 YSYEKL. The CDR3 has 15 amino acids. V dropped 1 base and J dropped 1 base, with 8 bases sitting between them. DNA of the CDR3: TGCGCCAGCAGCCAAGTCGGAGGGTCCTACAATGAGCAGTTCTTC. As protein: CASSQVGGSYNEQFF.

This sequence joins TRBV18 and TRBJ1-1, with a tentative D call TRBD1 (6 bases). V lost 3 bases and J 2 bases, leaving 13 bases between the germline ends. From germline, CDR1 is KGHSH and CDR2 LQKENI. The CDR3 is made up of 15 amino acids. Here the CDR3 reads CASSPKDRFNTEAFF. The DNA for the CDR3 is TGTGCCAGCTCACCGAAGGACAGATTCAACACTGAAGCTTTCTTT.

This clone was recorded only once. The chain combines TRBV5-1 with TRBJ1-1, with a tentative D call TRBD1 (6 bases). Germline V CDR1 and CDR2: SGHRS, YFSETQ. V was cut by 4 bases and J by 0 bases, with 10 bases left in between. The CDR3 length is 14 residues. CDR3 in amino acids: CASSPGTLNTEAFF. In DNA form, the CDR3 reads TGCGCCAGCAGCCCCGGGACACTGAACACTGAAGCTTTCTTT. The entire variable domain, with the rest obtained from reference TRBV5-1 and TRBJ1-1, is as follows: KAGVTQTPRYLIKTRGQQVTLSCSPISGHRSVSWYQQTPGQGLQFLFEYFSETQRNKGNFPGRFSGRQFSNSRSEMNVSTLELGDSALYLCASSPGTLNTEAFFGQGTRLTVV.

This clone came up once. The chain employs TRBV5-4 and TRBJ1-4; the match to TRBD1 covers 7 bases. CDR3 size: 14 residues. V was pared by 0 bases and J by 6 bases, with 2 bases of the junction left unmatched. In germline, CDR1 is SGHNT, CDR2 YYREEE (reference sequence). The CDR3, as DNA: TGTGCCAGCAGCTTGGGGGGGACAGATGAAAAACTGTTTTTT. It translates to CASSLGGTDEKLFF.

The rearrangement joins TRBV11-2 to TRBJ2-2, with TRBD2 identical over 7 bases. V shed 2 bases, J shed 4 bases, and the junction held 13 bases outside the gene matches. CDR1 and CDR2 (germline): SGHAT, FQNNGV. The CDR3 runs 18 residues. Here the CDR3 DNA reads TGTGCCAGCAGCTTATTCGCTAGCGGAACATCGATCACCGGGGAGCTGTTTTTT. Protein sequence: CASSLFASGTSITGELFF.

In this sample, this clone turned up once. The chain joins TRBV7-3 to TRBJ2-1, with TRBD2 matching 10 bases. Unmatched junction bases numbered 3, after V lost 2 bases and J lost 5 bases. This CDR3 has 15 residues. CDR1 is SGHTA and CDR2 is FQGTGA in the germline V gene. The CDR3 DNA reads as TGTGCCAGCAGCTTACTAGCGGGAGTGAACAATGAGCAGTTCTTC. This gives the protein CASSLLAGVNNEQFF. The full variable domain, with the rest looked up from reference TRBV7-3 and TRBJ2-1, is GAGVSQTPSNKVTEKGKYVELRCDPISGHTALYWYRQSLGQGPEFLIYFQGTGAADDSGLPNDRFFAVRPEGSVSTLKIQRTERGDSAVYLCASSLLAGVNNEQFFGPGTRLTVL.

This clone is a singleton in its sample. The chain joins TRBV5-4 to TRBJ1-4, with D uncertain. The V gene lost 2 bases and the J gene lost 7 bases, with 9 bases spanning the gap. The CDR3 loop spans 13 amino acids. Germline V gives CDR1 SGHNT, CDR2 YYREEE (reference sequence). The CDR3 loop reads CASSLYPGEKLFF. The DNA of the CDR3 is TGTGCCAGCAGCTTATACCCGGGTGAAAAACTGTTTTTT. Drawing the rest from reference TRBV5-4 and TRBJ1-4, the complete variable domain is ETGVTQSPTHLIKTRGQQVTLRCSSQSGHNTVSWYQQALGQGPQFIFQYYREEENGRGNFPPRFSGLQFPNYSSELNVNALELDDSALYLCASSLYPGEKLFFGSGTQLSVL.

This rearrangement joins TRBV4-2 to TRBJ1-2, with D uncertain. The germline V and J ends were trimmed by 5 bases and 8 bases, with 15 bases remaining between them. Germline CDR1 and CDR2: LGHNA and YNFKEQ. The CDR3 has 13 residues. CDR3 in amino acids: CASSVGLVGGYTF. Here the CDR3 DNA reads TGTGCCAGCAGCGTTGGCCTTGTTGGAGGCTACACCTTC.

The V gene is TRBV19, the J gene TRBJ1-5, with 9 bases lining up with TRBD1. The germline CDR1 and CDR2 sequences are LNHDA and SQIVND (reference sequence). The ends lost 5 bases at V and 5 bases at J; junction bases unmatched: 7. The length of the CDR3 is 15 residues. CDR3 residues: CASSPLDRGDQPQHF. The CDR3 nucleotides are TGTGCCAGTAGTCCACTCGACAGGGGGGATCAGCCCCAGCATTTT.